These 25 T cell receptor beta chains share one sample of origin, sequenced in a study of cytomegalovirus exposure and HLA in healthy donors. Researchers ran the PCR with 60 Vbeta and 13 Jbeta primers. The assay was immunoSEQ multiplex PCR, and TCRdb's table has in-frame clones only and misses some. The profile shows roughly 160,000 clones, around 77% of them singletons. Sequencing was performed on PBMCs. These receptors all stem from a man in his thirties or forties in good health and CMV-seropositive.

This clone was seen a handful of times. The chain has TRBV15 and TRBJ1-1; D might be TRBD1 (5 bases). Germline CDR1 is LNHNV and CDR2 is YYDKDF (reference sequence). This CDR3 is built from 13 residues. Trimming removed 3 bases at V and 7 bases at J, with 12 bases between. Here the CDR3 reads CATSSDSGIEAFF. CDR3 DNA sequence: TGTGCCACCAGCAGCGACAGTGGGATTGAAGCTTTCTTT.

CDR3 in amino acids: CASSRSDRGPNEQYF. DNA for the CDR3: TGTGCCAGCAGCCGATCTGACAGGGGACCTAACGAGCAGTACTTC. The rearrangement joins TRBV7-2 to TRBJ2-7; 8 positions match TRBD1. This CDR3 comprises 15 residues. J was trimmed by 5 bases and V by 5 bases; bases with no gene match: 11. CDR1 is SGHTA and CDR2 is FQGNSA in the germline V gene.

This clone came up once. The V gene is TRBV5-4, the J gene TRBJ2-5, with 11 positions matching TRBD1. With V trimmed by 4 bases and J by 5 bases, 10 bases remained unmatched. Germline lookup yields CDR1 SGHNT and CDR2 YYREEE (reference sequence). This CDR3 spans 16 amino acids. CDR3 in amino acids: CASSMPGQGGVETQYF. The CDR3 DNA is TGTGCCAGCAGCATGCCGGGACAGGGGGGGGTTGAGACCCAGTACTTC.

The chain links TRBV7-9 to TRBJ2-1, with 10 bases fitting TRBD1. Per the germline V gene, CDR1 is SEHNR and CDR2 is FQNEAQ (reference sequence). V lost 3 bases and J lost 7; bases outside the gene matches: 3. The CDR3 length is 14 residues. The CDR3 reads CASSLGTGENEQFF. The CDR3 DNA follows: TGTGCCAGCAGCTTGGGGACAGGGGAGAATGAGCAGTTCTTC.

The chain uses TRBV2 and TRBJ2-7; possibly TRBD2 for D (5 bases). The CDR3 is 15 residues long. Germline assignment: CDR1 SNHLY and CDR2 FYNNEI. V was cut by 3 bases and J by 6 bases, with 18 bases left in between. The CDR3 coding sequence is TGTGCCAGCAGTGATCGGGAAAAACGGTTGGGCGAGCAGTACTTC. This encodes CASSDREKRLGEQYF. The complete variable domain, with remaining parts taken from reference TRBV2 and TRBJ2-7, reads EPEVTQTPSHQVTQMGQEVILRCVPISNHLYFYWYRQILGQKVEFLVSFYNNEISEKSEIFDDQFSVERPDGSNFTLKIRSTKLEDSAMYFCASSDREKRLGEQYFGPGTRLTVT.

The chain links TRBV2 to TRBJ2-1; TRBD1 might be the D (5 bases). Trimming removed 7 bases from V and 9 bases from J, with 7 bases in between. The germline CDR1 and CDR2 sequences are SNHLY and FYNNEI. CDR3 length equals 10 residues. CDR3 DNA: TGTGCCAGCACCCAGGGTGAGCAGTTCTTC. Its translation: CASTQGEQFF.

This sequence joins TRBV7-6 and TRBJ1-1; D ambiguous. The CDR3 covers 14 residues. V was shortened by 5 bases and J by 2 bases, with 12 bases between the two germline ends. Germline V gene sequence: CDR1 SGHVS, CDR2 FNYEAQ. The CDR3, as DNA: TGTGCCAGCAGCCTCGCATTAGTAAACACTGAAGCTTTCTTT. As protein: CASSLALVNTEAFF.

The chain couples TRBV5-5 to TRBJ1-4; D may be TRBD1 (5 bases). This CDR3 region has 15 residues. The germline V gene has CDR1 SGHKS and CDR2 YYEKEE (reference sequence). Trimming left V 2 bases short and J 0 bases short, with 8 bases between. The CDR3 DNA follows: TGTGCCAGCAGCTTAAGACAGACAACTAATGAAAAACTGTTTTTT. Residues: CASSLRQTTNEKLFF.

This chain connects TRBV5-1 to TRBJ1-4; D is perhaps TRBD1 (6 bases). Between the trimmed V and J ends, which lost 2 bases and 5 bases, there was a span of 13 bases. This CDR3 spans 15 amino acids. Germline values: CDR1 SGHRS, CDR2 YFSETQ. DNA of the CDR3: TGCGCCAGCAGCTTACAGGGTGTAGGGAATGAAAAACTGTTTTTT. The encoded protein is CASSLQGVGNEKLFF. Complete variable domain (other parts from reference TRBV5-1 and TRBJ1-4): KAGVTQTPRYLIKTRGQQVTLSCSPISGHRSVSWYQQTPGQGLQFLFEYFSETQRNKGNFPGRFSGRQFSNSRSEMNVSTLELGDSALYLCASSLQGVGNEKLFFGSGTQLSVL.

V and J are TRBV6-1 and TRBJ2-7; perhaps TRBD1 as D (6 bases). The ends were cut back, 7 bases at V and 0 bases at J, with 16 bases in the middle. Germline V gene data show CDR1 as MNHNS and CDR2 as SASEGT. The CDR3 runs to 15 residues. The CDR3 nucleotides are TGTGCCAGCACCTCCGGGACAACTAGCTCCTACGAGCAGTACTTC. Translating it yields CASTSGTTSSYEQYF.

The J gene is TRBJ2-1, the V gene TRBV4-1, with TRBD2 identical over 8 bases. The CDR3 totals 18 residues. The V segment lost 3 bases and the J segment 7 bases; nucleotides outside the gene matches: 17. Per the germline V gene, CDR1 is MGHRA and CDR2 is YSYEKL. The CDR3, as DNA: TGCGCCAGCAGCCAGACCACACTCTCAGCGGGAGTGGGGAATGAGCAGTTCTTC. Amino acid sequence: CASSQTTLSAGVGNEQFF.

V usage is TRBV30 and J usage is TRBJ2-7, with D perhaps TRBD2 (7 bases). This CDR3 has 15 residues. Germline CDR1 GTSNPN, CDR2 SVGIG (reference sequence). Deletions cut 2 bases from V and 1 base from J, with 15 bases between. The CDR3 region has the DNA TGTGCCTGGAGTTTAAGGGGGGGGAGGTCCTACGAGCAGTACTTC. Residues: CAWSLRGGRSYEQYF.

The chain is built from TRBV9 and TRBJ2-3, with 7 bases fitting TRBD2. The V segment lost 3 bases and the J segment 2 bases; nucleotides outside the gene matches: 6. Looked up from germline, CDR1 is SGDLS and CDR2 is YYNGEE. This CDR3 comprises 15 residues. The CDR3 DNA follows: TGTGCCAGCAGCGCCCGGACTAGTGCCACAGATACGCAGTATTTT. Translating gives CASSARTSATDTQYF.

V usage is TRBV7-9 and J usage is TRBJ1-1; 7 positions match TRBD1. The germline V gene has CDR1 SEHNR and CDR2 FQNEAQ (reference sequence). J was trimmed by 0 bases and V by 4 bases; bases with no gene match: 5. The length of the CDR3 is 15 residues. CDR3 loop: CASSSTGSLNTEAFF. CDR3 nucleotides: TGTGCCAGCAGCTCGACAGGGAGTCTGAACACTGAAGCTTTCTTT.

The gene calls are TRBV5-1 and TRBJ2-7; 9 bases line up with TRBD1. This CDR3 spans 15 amino acids. The germline CDR1 and CDR2 sequences are SGHRS and YFSETQ. J gave up 0 bases and V 4 bases, and 5 bases lay outside the gene matches. The CDR3 here is CASSQGDRDSYEQYF. In DNA form, the CDR3 reads TGCGCCAGCAGCCAGGGGGACAGGGACTCCTACGAGCAGTACTTC.

The rearrangement links TRBV2 to TRBJ2-3; D perhaps matches TRBD2 (7 bases). The germline V gene encodes CDR1 SNHLY and CDR2 FYNNEI. V gave up 3 bases and J gave up 6 bases, with 10 bases separating them. This CDR3 is built from 13 residues. The chain's CDR3 is CASSDEGGDTQYF. CDR3 sequence (DNA): TGTGCCAGCAGTGACGAGGGGGGGGATACGCAGTATTTT.

This rearrangement joins TRBV4-1 to TRBJ1-2, with TRBD1 as a possible D gene (5 bases). The CDR3 length is 14 residues. V gave up 1 base and J gave up 6 bases, with 12 bases separating them. Germline V gene data show CDR1 as MGHRA and CDR2 as YSYEKL. The CDR3: CASSQVRAANGYTF. The CDR3 DNA reads as TGCGCCAGCAGCCAAGTCAGGGCCGCGAATGGCTACACCTTC.

This clone was seen a handful of times. The chain employs TRBV11-2 and TRBJ2-3, with a possible D match to TRBD2 (5 bases). The V gene's germline CDR1 is SGHAT and CDR2 FQNNGV. V dropped 4 bases and J dropped 3 bases, with 20 bases sitting between them. The CDR3 has 17 amino acids. The CDR3 DNA is TGTGCCAGCAGCTCCCCTCATGTCCGGACTGGGACAGATACGCAGTATTTT. Translated, it gives CASSSPHVRTGTDTQYF.

The CDR3, as DNA: TGTGCCAGTATGAGTCTCAGGGTCGATGAAGCTTTCTTT. Amino acids: CASMSLRVDEAFF. The gene calls are TRBV19 and TRBJ1-1, with D possibly being TRBD1 (5 bases). V was trimmed by 7 bases and J by 7 bases, leaving 16 bases between them. The CDR3 totals 13 residues. CDR1 and CDR2 from the germline V gene are LNHDA and SQIVND (reference sequence).

The rearrangement links TRBV4-3 to TRBJ2-1; TRBD2 matches 15 bases. The germline CDR1 and CDR2 sequences are LGHNA and YSLEER. V shed 5 bases and J 8 bases; nucleotides not matched to a gene: 10. The CDR3 runs to 17 residues. The CDR3 loop reads CASSLRTSGGAGDEQFF. The CDR3 bases are TGCGCCAGCAGCTTACGGACTAGCGGGGGGGCCGGGGATGAGCAGTTCTTC.

The chain uses TRBV7-2 and TRBJ1-3, with 8 bases matching TRBD1. CDR3 length: 16 residues. J was trimmed by 0 bases and V by 5 bases; bases with no gene match: 6. Germline CDR1 SGHTA, CDR2 FQGNSA. This chain's CDR3 is CASSLFTGGSGNTIYF. The CDR3 DNA reads as TGTGCCAGCAGCCTGTTTACAGGGGGCTCTGGAAACACCATATATTTT.

This rearrangement joins TRBV4-1 to TRBJ1-3; unclear D gene. V was clipped by 0 bases and J by 1 base, with 7 bases between them. The CDR3 covers 15 residues. Germline CDR1 reads MGHRA; CDR2 reads YSYEKL. The CDR3 loop is CASSQDRVSGNTIYF. DNA for the CDR3: TGCGCCAGCAGCCAAGATCGGGTGTCTGGAAACACCATATATTTT.

This clone occurred a few times. This chain uses TRBV10-3 with TRBJ1-1, with 8 bases fitting TRBD1. Per germline, CDR1 ENHRY and CDR2 SYGVKD. The CDR3 covers 13 residues. V lost 7 bases and J lost 0; bases outside the gene matches: 1. CDR3 loop: CAITGGMNTEAFF. The CDR3 DNA reads TGTGCCATCACAGGGGGCATGAACACTGAAGCTTTCTTT.

The CDR3 coding sequence is TGTGCCAGTAGTATAGAAGGGGGCAATCAGCCCCAGCATTTT. Translating it yields CASSIEGGNQPQHF. The chain joins TRBV19 to TRBJ1-5; possible D gene TRBD1, 5 bases. The V end was cut by 0 bases, the J end by 2 bases, with 5 bases between. Looked up from germline, CDR1 is LNHDA and CDR2 is SQIVND (reference sequence). This CDR3 has 14 amino acids. Filled out from reference TRBV19 and TRBJ1-5, the complete variable domain reads DGGITQSPKYLFRKEGQNVTLSCEQNLNHDAMYWYRQDPGQGLRLIYYSQIVNDFQKGDIAEGYSVSREKKESFPLTVTSAQKNPTAFYLCASSIEGGNQPQHFGDGTRLSIL.

The CDR3: CASSLGGGSEQFF. CDR3 bases: TGTGCCAGCTCCCTCGGGGGAGGCAGTGAGCAGTTCTTC. The chain links TRBV6-5 to TRBJ2-1, with a weak D call TRBD2 (6 bases). Per germline, CDR1 MNHEY and CDR2 SVGAGI. Trimming shortened V by 8 bases and J by 9 bases, and 17 bases separated the two germline ends. The CDR3 is 13 residues long.